This T cell receptor beta chain was sequenced during a study of cytomegalovirus exposure and HLA in healthy donors. CDR3 length equals 15 residues. PCR used 60 Vbeta primers and 13 Jbeta primers. Sequencing was performed with immunoSEQ multiplex PCR; in TCRdb, only in-frame clones are kept and a portion is missing. The sample has fewer than 250,000 clones, approximately 80% seen once. The clonotype was recovered from a man in his thirties or forties in good health and CMV-seronegative. Sample: PBMCs. V is TRBV12-1 and J is TRBJ2-6; the D call of TRBD1 is as the table states it, not checked on the DNA. TRBV12-1 is labeled a pseudogene. CDR3 DNA: TGTGCCAGCAGCCCCGCCCACTCTGGGGCCAGCGTCCTGACTTTC. Its translation: CASSPAHSGASVLTF.